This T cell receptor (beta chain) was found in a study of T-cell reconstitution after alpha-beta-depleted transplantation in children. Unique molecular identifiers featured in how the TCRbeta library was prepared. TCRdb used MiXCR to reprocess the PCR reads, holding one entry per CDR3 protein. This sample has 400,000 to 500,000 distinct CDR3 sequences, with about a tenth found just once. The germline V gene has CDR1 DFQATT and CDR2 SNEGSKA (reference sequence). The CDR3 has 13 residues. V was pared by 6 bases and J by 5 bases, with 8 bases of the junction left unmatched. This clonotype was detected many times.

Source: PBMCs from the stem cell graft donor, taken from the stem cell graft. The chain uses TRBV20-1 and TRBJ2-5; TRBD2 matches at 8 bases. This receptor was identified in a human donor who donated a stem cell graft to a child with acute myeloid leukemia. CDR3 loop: CSAPGLVSETQYF. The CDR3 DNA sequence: TGCAGTGCCCCGGGACTAGTATCCGAGACCCAGTACTTC.